Shown below are 30 T cell receptor beta chains from a single sample sequenced in a study of blood T cell repertoires in COVID-19. The protocol was immunoSEQ multiplex PCR, while the TCRdb copy is restricted to in-frame clones and leaves out a portion. The profile shows almost 350,000 clones, roughly 89% of them singletons. The specimen sequenced was peripheral blood. The receptors derive from a woman aged 55-70 years with COVID-19, enrolled during active disease.

This sequence joins TRBV15 and TRBJ2-7; TRBD2 matches 7 bases. Germline CDR1 is LNHNV and CDR2 is YYDKDF (reference sequence). Losses at the gene ends were 5 bases for V and 6 bases for J; bases not matched to a gene: 13. This CDR3 region has 15 residues. Here the CDR3 DNA reads TGTGCCACCAGCCAGATATGGGGAGGGGCAGGCGAGCAGTACTTC. Protein product: CATSQIWGGAGEQYF.

V gene TRBV6-5 combines with J gene TRBJ2-5; 13 nucleotides match TRBD2. With 9 bases clipped from V and 5 bases from J, the junction kept 6 bases outside the gene matches. Per germline, CDR1 MNHEY and CDR2 SVGAGI. This CDR3 has 14 residues. CDR3 loop: CASGLAGAWETQYF. In nucleotides, the CDR3 is TGTGCCAGTGGACTAGCGGGGGCATGGGAGACCCAGTACTTC.

V and J are TRBV6-6 and TRBJ1-5; TRBD1 matches at 8 bases. The CDR3 contains 15 residues. Germline V lookup: CDR1 MNHNY, CDR2 SVGAGI (reference sequence). Trimming cost V 3 bases and J 5 bases; bases outside gene matches: 6. The CDR3 nucleotides are TGTGCCAGCAGTTATCTAGGACAGGGAGATCAGCCCCAGCATTTT. Its translation is CASSYLGQGDQPQHF.

J is TRBJ1-4 and V is TRBV6-5; D gene uncertain. Germline V gene data show CDR1 as MNHEY and CDR2 as SVGAGI. V was pared by 0 bases and J by 2 bases, with 10 bases between. The CDR3 has 16 residues. CDR3 sequence reads: CASSYSNLGTNEKLFF. DNA of the CDR3: TGTGCCAGCAGTTACTCCAACCTGGGCACTAATGAAAAACTGTTTTTT.

This chain uses TRBV19 with TRBJ1-2; D call uncertain. With 5 bases removed from V and 4 bases from J, the gap between germline ends came to 20 bases. The CDR3 totals 16 residues. Germline V gene data show CDR1 as LNHDA and CDR2 as SQIVND (reference sequence). The DNA of the CDR3 is TGTGCCAGTAGTCTCGGTGGGCAAGTACGACCCTATGGCTACACCTTC. This sequence encodes CASSLGGQVRPYGYTF.

The chain carries TRBV19 and TRBJ1-2; the match to TRBD1 covers 7 bases. CDR1 and CDR2 (germline): LNHDA, SQIVND (reference sequence). After removal of 6 bases from V and 4 bases from J, the junction contained 8 bases not matched to a gene. This CDR3 spans 14 amino acids. This CDR3 reads CASSVWTGSYGYTF. As DNA, the CDR3 is TGTGCCAGTAGCGTTTGGACAGGCAGCTATGGCTACACCTTC.

CDR3: CASSVNMGGAYTEAFF. The CDR3 nucleotides are TGTGCCAGCAGCGTAAATATGGGAGGAGCGTACACTGAAGCTTTCTTT. The chain joins TRBV9 to TRBJ1-1; the D is unclear. Germline V gene sequence: CDR1 SGDLS, CDR2 YYNGEE. There are 16 residues in the CDR3. V was clipped by 1 base and J by 3 bases, with 16 bases between them.

J is TRBJ2-3 and V is TRBV6-5; D perhaps matches TRBD2 (5 bases). The CDR3 totals 15 residues. The V end lost 8 bases, the J end lost 1 base, and 16 bases lay between the germline ends. CDR1 and CDR2 from the germline V gene are MNHEY and SVGAGI. The CDR3 loop reads CASRWTVVGTDTQYF. The CDR3 DNA is TGTGCCAGCCGATGGACTGTCGTGGGCACAGATACGCAGTATTTT.

The V gene is TRBV19, the J gene TRBJ2-1; TRBD1 matches 7 bases. V dropped 2 bases and J dropped 5; count of bases not matched to a gene: 12. CDR3 length: 17 amino acids. Per the germline V gene, CDR1 is LNHDA and CDR2 is SQIVND (reference sequence). The CDR3 coding sequence is TGTGCCAGTAGTATATTATTGGGGGACAGACCTAACAATGAGCAGTTCTTC. Encoded protein: CASSILLGDRPNNEQFF.

The rearrangement links TRBV28 to TRBJ1-1; 8 positions agree with TRBD1. The CDR3 covers 16 residues. V lost 0 bases, J lost 4 bases, and 7 bases stayed unmatched. CDR1 is MDHEN and CDR2 is SYDVKM in the germline V gene. CDR3 loop: CASSLWTGDSTTEAFF. For the CDR3, the DNA is TGTGCCAGCAGTTTATGGACAGGGGACTCGACCACTGAAGCTTTCTTT.

The table lists this clone with a count of one. The chain carries TRBV19 and TRBJ1-2; 8 bases are a match to TRBD1. Trimming took 8 bases from V and 6 from J; bases not matched to a gene: 11. CDR3 length: 14 amino acids. Looked up from germline, CDR1 is LNHDA and CDR2 is SQIVND (reference sequence). The CDR3 here is CASEEVAGGDGYTF. As DNA, the CDR3 is TGTGCCAGTGAGGAGGTTGCAGGGGGCGATGGCTACACCTTC.

This clone turned up a few times. This chain uses TRBV5-1 with TRBJ1-1, with 7 bases lining up with TRBD1. Per germline, CDR1 SGHRS and CDR2 YFSETQ. The CDR3 has 14 amino acids. V was pared by 5 bases and J by 0 bases, with 4 bases of the junction left unmatched. The CDR3, as DNA: TGCGCCAGCAGGCCGACAGGGATGAACACTGAAGCTTTCTTT. Residues: CASRPTGMNTEAFF. Based on the CDR3 plus reference TRBV5-1 and TRBJ1-1, the full variable domain is KAGVTQTPRYLIKTRGQQVTLSCSPISGHRSVSWYQQTPGQGLQFLFEYFSETQRNKGNFPGRFSGRQFSNSRSEMNVSTLELGDSALYLCASRPTGMNTEAFFGQGTRLTVV.

This clone was observed once. The chain links TRBV3-1 (or the pseudogene TRBV3-2) to TRBJ2-1, with 8 bases fitting TRBD2. Germline-derived CDR1 and CDR2 are LGHDT and YNNKEL (reference sequence). The V and J ends lost 7 bases and 7 bases, in that order; junction bases with no gene match: 6. The CDR3 totals 13 residues. DNA of the CDR3: TGTGCCAGCATCAGGACGGGGGGGAATGAGCAGTTCTTC. As protein: CASIRTGGNEQFF.

In DNA, the CDR3 is TGTGCCAGCAGTGAACGGGGGGGGAAAGGCTACACCTTC. It codes for CASSERGGKGYTF. V usage is TRBV25-1 and J usage is TRBJ1-2; maybe TRBD1 (5 bases). Germline V gives CDR1 MGHDK, CDR2 SYGVNS. The CDR3 runs to 13 residues. Trimming stripped 2 bases from V and 8 bases from J, with 12 bases between.

This sequence joins TRBV5-4 and TRBJ1-2, with 8 bases matching TRBD1. The length of the CDR3 is 16 residues. V was clipped by 0 bases and J by 4 bases; unmatched bases: 8. Germline V lookup: CDR1 SGHNT, CDR2 YYREEE (reference sequence). The CDR3 DNA is TGTGCCAGCAGCTTGGGGACAGGGACTCGTATCTATGGCTACACCTTC. Protein product: CASSLGTGTRIYGYTF.

The V call is TRBV27, the J call TRBJ2-5; tentatively, D is TRBD1 (5 bases). Germline loops: CDR1 MNHEY, CDR2 SMNVEV (reference sequence). This CDR3 region has 15 residues. V gave up 4 bases and J gave up 4 bases, with 16 bases separating them. CDR3 DNA sequence: TGTGCCAGCAGTTCCGGGTCCCTTGGGGCAGAGACCCAGTACTTC. Translated: CASSSGSLGAETQYF.

This clone was observed a handful of times. The genes are TRBV6-5 and TRBJ1-2; 8 bases line up with TRBD1. This CDR3 spans 14 amino acids. The germline CDR1 and CDR2 sequences are MNHEY and SVGAGI. With V trimmed by 0 bases and J by 11 bases, 8 bases remained unmatched. In DNA, the CDR3 is TGTGCCAGCAGTTACTCGATAACAGGGGGAATATACACCTTC. This gives the protein CASSYSITGGIYTF.

The J gene is TRBJ1-2, the V gene TRBV5-8; D is undetermined. This CDR3 region has 16 residues. V lost 1 base to trimming and J lost 2 bases, with 15 bases between them. Germline V CDR1 and CDR2: SGHTS, YDEGEE. The CDR3 coding sequence is TGTGCCAGCAGCTTGCCCTCCGGTACTTGGAACTATGGCTACACCTTC. This gives the protein CASSLPSGTWNYGYTF. Supplemented by reference TRBV5-8 and TRBJ1-2, the full variable domain reads EAGVTQSPTHLIKTRGQQATLRCSPISGHTSVYWYQQALGLGLQFLLWYDEGEERNRGNFPPRFSGRQFPNYSSELNVNALELEDSALYLCASSLPSGTWNYGYTFGSGTRLTVV.

V usage is TRBV18 and J usage is TRBJ1-5, with 7 bases that match TRBD1. Losses at the gene ends were 4 bases for V and 3 bases for J; bases not matched to a gene: 3. This CDR3 has 14 amino acids. Germline V gene data show CDR1 as KGHSH and CDR2 as LQKENI. CDR3 in amino acids: CASSQGAINQPQHF. The DNA for the CDR3 is TGTGCCAGCTCACAGGGGGCCATCAATCAGCCCCAGCATTTT.

This rearrangement joins TRBV7-2 to TRBJ1-5, with a possible D match to TRBD1 (5 bases). Germline CDR1 reads SGHTA; CDR2 reads FQGNSA. V was trimmed by 0 bases and J by 6 bases, leaving 9 bases between them. CDR3 length: 14 amino acids. CDR3 amino acids: CASSLAPQGQPQHF. The CDR3 bases are TGTGCCAGCAGCTTAGCGCCCCAGGGTCAGCCCCAGCATTTT.

The chain employs TRBV27 and TRBJ1-2, with 10 bases that match TRBD1. Trimming took 7 bases from V and 2 from J; bases not matched to a gene: 7. From germline, CDR1 is MNHEY and CDR2 SMNVEV (reference sequence). The CDR3 has 15 residues. The CDR3 DNA follows: TGTGCCAGCACCACCGGGACAGGGGTCAACTATGGCTACACCTTC. Protein sequence: CASTTGTGVNYGYTF.

This chain uses TRBV19 with TRBJ1-2; D is uncertain. Germline CDR1 LNHDA, CDR2 SQIVND (reference sequence). CDR3 length: 14 residues. V was trimmed by 4 bases and J by 2 bases, leaving 11 bases between them. The CDR3 loop reads CASSTTTRNYGYTF. CDR3 bases: TGTGCCAGTAGTACGACGACAAGGAACTATGGCTACACCTTC.

This clone came up once. The gene calls are TRBV28 and TRBJ1-1; TRBD1 agrees at 10 bases. The V gene end was trimmed by 4 bases and the J gene end by 5 bases; junction bases not matched to a gene: 16. Germline loops: CDR1 MDHEN, CDR2 SYDVKM. The CDR3 loop spans 18 amino acids. The CDR3 reads CASSSLPGTGVGRTEAFF. In DNA form, the CDR3 reads TGTGCCAGCAGTTCTCTCCCAGGGACAGGGGTTGGTAGAACTGAAGCTTTCTTT.

This chain connects TRBV19 to TRBJ2-1, with TRBD1 identical over 10 bases. The germline V gene encodes CDR1 LNHDA and CDR2 SQIVND (reference sequence). The V gene end was trimmed by 5 bases and the J gene end by 7 bases; junction bases not matched to a gene: 11. The CDR3 covers 16 residues. CDR3 nucleotides: TGTGCCAGTAGTCGACAGGGGGCCGCCCCTGGGAATGAGCAGTTCTTC. Translation: CASSRQGAAPGNEQFF.

V usage is TRBV18 and J usage is TRBJ2-3; D ambiguous. Germline lookup yields CDR1 KGHSH and CDR2 LQKENI. The ends were cut back, 2 bases at V and 0 bases at J, with 9 bases in the middle. CDR3 size: 15 residues. CDR3 residues: CASSPFGSSTDTQYF. CDR3 sequence (DNA): TGTGCCAGCTCACCATTCGGGTCGAGCACAGATACGCAGTATTTT.

This chain uses TRBV19 with TRBJ2-5; 10 bases line up with TRBD2. V gave up 5 bases and J gave up 7 bases; unmatched junction bases: 10. This CDR3 contains 15 residues. Germline V gene sequence: CDR1 LNHDA, CDR2 SQIVND (reference sequence). In nucleotides, the CDR3 is TGTGCCAGTAGTCAGCTAGCGGGGGTTTCGAGGACCCAGTACTTC. Translated, it gives CASSQLAGVSRTQYF.

The V and J genes are TRBV12-3 or TRBV12-4 and TRBJ1-1; D remains ambiguous. Trimming removed 1 base at V and 8 bases at J, with 5 bases between. The CDR3 is 11 amino acids. The CDR3 sequence: CASSLGGEAFF. Here the CDR3 DNA reads TGTGCCAGCAGTTTAGGAGGGGAAGCTTTCTTT.

The chain has TRBV6-6 and TRBJ2-7, with TRBD2 identical over 7 bases. The V gene's germline CDR1 is MNHNY and CDR2 SVGAGI (reference sequence). Losses at the gene ends were 8 bases for V and 2 bases for J; bases not matched to a gene: 9. The CDR3 is 14 amino acids. The CDR3 protein is CASGEAGTAYEQYF. The CDR3 coding sequence is TGTGCCAGCGGGGAAGCGGGGACCGCCTACGAGCAGTACTTC.

The V gene is TRBV11-2, the J gene TRBJ1-1, with 9 bases fitting TRBD1. The J segment lost 1 base and the V segment lost 4 bases, leaving 4 bases of the junction unmatched. This CDR3 is 15 amino acids long. CDR1 is SGHAT, CDR2 FQNNGV, per germline. CDR3 loop: CASSSTQGANTEAFF. CDR3 DNA sequence: TGTGCCAGCAGCTCCACACAGGGGGCGAACACTGAAGCTTTCTTT.

Only a few counts were recorded for this clone. This rearrangement joins TRBV29-1 to TRBJ1-2, with D possibly matching TRBD1 (6 bases). This CDR3 region has 12 residues. Germline CDR1 and CDR2: SQVTM and ANQGSEA. V lost 3 bases and J 5 bases, leaving 10 bases between the germline ends. CDR3 protein: CSVDTGIYGYTF. Here the CDR3 DNA reads TGCAGCGTTGATACAGGGATTTATGGCTACACCTTC.